The present entry profiles one T cell receptor (beta chain) with its context. Its binding antigen is unknown. No much larger clone is present one base from it, and per-base qualities are unavailable. This sample is drawn from a study of cytomegalovirus exposure and HLA in healthy donors (dated 2017 in TCRdb). In terms of the full investigation: A later analysis indicated that the 120 or so validation repertoires were generated on the platform also employed for the approximately 670 repertoires of the first cohort. The study aimed to test whether cataloging public T cell receptors could reveal signatures of past pathogen exposure. A separate validation cohort of 100 to 150 different subjects was used in addition to the approximately 700-subject first cohort. High-throughput TCR immunosequencing, statistical association of individual TCRs with disease status, and machine learning were combined to predict cytomegalovirus infection status.

Beyond this particular receptor, the publication reports: It was suggested by the authors that the approach could potentially be generalized to other disease states and immunological phenotypes. A total of fewer than 200 TCR beta chains were listed by the study as associated with cytomegalovirus. Three of the identified cytomegalovirus-associated TCR beta chains were confirmed in vitro to be specific for cytomegalovirus antigens. Cytomegalovirus status was reported to be diagnosed by the classifier with high specificity and sensitivity in both the original and validation cohorts. While some public TCRs were present in many individuals, most TCR sequences turned up only very rarely across donors. Of the cluster scores, about 94% were above 0 in a later analysis, which found that TCRs clustered in the first cohort also tended to co-occur in the 120 validation repertoires. All 130 or so repertoires were used to score co-occurrence in the validation cohort in a later analysis, because that analysis had no HLA typing for the cohort.

Separate from the roughly 630-subject first cohort, the validation cohort of roughly 120 subjects was the group to which the donors belonged. Reading from cysteine to phenylalanine, the CDR3 counts 15 amino acids. Kept here is only the CDR3 DNA, which spans 45 bases and is read in frame from base 1. As encoded in the germline V gene, CDR1 is SGHAT while CDR2 is FQNNGV. V and J lose 0 bases and 4 bases, and a span of 12 bases separates them. Libraries were made using the immunoSEQ multiplex PCR assay. The paper's processing steps were these. To diagnose cytomegalovirus status from the catalog of TCR beta chain sequences, a statistical classification framework was built. Held by TCRdb, this immuneACCESS table contains in-frame sequences only and omits some clones. Under half of the omission traces to an unresolved V gene where checked; the cause of the rest is unknown. From that table come the V and J calls and clone size; the DNA was used to work out D and trimming. The sample contains around 140,000 clones, around 90% of them found a single time. The ten largest clones capture 4.5% to 5.5% of the sample.

The chain is encoded by TRBV11-2 joined to TRBJ1-1, and TRBD1 may be the D gene, going by 5 matching bases. This TCR was sampled from a man younger than 30 in good health and CMV-seropositive. Source material: PBMCs. CDR3 protein: CASSLERWRGTEAFF. The DNA sequence reads TGTGCCAGCAGCTTAGAGAGGTGGAGGGGCACTGAAGCTTTCTTT.